Below are 30 T cell receptor beta chains sequenced from a single sample in a study of T cell responses to AZD1222 COVID-19 vaccine. The data were produced by immunoSEQ multiplex PCR, yet TCRdb's version contains in-frame clones alone and is incomplete. The table shows some 110,000 clones, with roughly 84% occurring only once. Sequencing used peripheral blood, obtained on day 0 of AZD1222 vaccination. These receptors all stem from an adult in good health.

The gene calls are TRBV5-5 and TRBJ1-1; D might be TRBD1 (6 bases). The CDR3 is made up of 18 amino acids. The germline CDR1 and CDR2 sequences are SGHKS and YYEKEE (reference sequence). Trimming took 1 base from V and 1 from J, leaving 20 bases between them. The chain's CDR3 is CASSLQLTRRDKNTEAFF. CDR3 sequence (DNA): TGTGCCAGCAGCTTGCAATTAACCCGCAGGGACAAGAACACTGAAGCTTTCTTT.

The rearrangement links TRBV28 to TRBJ2-7, with 9 positions matching TRBD2. Unmatched junction bases numbered 16, after V lost 6 bases and J lost 7 bases. From germline, CDR1 is MDHEN and CDR2 SYDVKM. The CDR3 spans 16 residues. The CDR3 here is CASSRPSGAFGGEQYF. The CDR3 DNA reads as TGTGCCAGCAGCCGACCTAGCGGGGCATTCGGGGGAGAGCAGTACTTC.

The chain combines TRBV4-1 with TRBJ2-3; D possibly corresponds to TRBD2 (5 bases). Germline-derived CDR1 and CDR2 are MGHRA and YSYEKL. The CDR3 has 17 amino acids. The V gene lost 2 bases and the J gene lost 6 bases, with 21 bases spanning the gap. The CDR3 here is CASSQQEMLAVRDTQYF. In DNA, the CDR3 is TGCGCCAGCAGCCAACAAGAAATGCTAGCAGTTCGGGATACGCAGTATTTT.

J is TRBJ1-1 and V is TRBV5-1; no firm D call. This CDR3 is 13 amino acids long. V shed 0 bases and J shed 4 bases, with 7 bases lying between them. Germline V gene lookup returns CDR1 SGHRS and CDR2 YFSETQ. The CDR3 coding sequence is TGCGCCAGCAGCTTGGTTGGAATCACTGAAGCTTTCTTT. As protein: CASSLVGITEAFF.

This chain links TRBV4-1 with TRBJ1-2; the match to TRBD1 covers 10 bases. CDR1 and CDR2 from the germline V gene are MGHRA and YSYEKL. V trimming: 0 bases; J trimming: 4 bases; junction bases outside the gene matches: 8. The CDR3 is 17 amino acids. The CDR3 spells CASSQDPGQGESYGYTF. The CDR3 DNA reads as TGCGCCAGCAGCCAAGATCCCGGACAGGGGGAAAGCTATGGCTACACCTTC.

The chain employs TRBV28 and TRBJ2-7; 10 bases match TRBD1. There are 20 residues in the CDR3. Losses at the gene ends were 5 bases for V and 0 bases for J; bases not matched to a gene: 19. CDR1 is MDHEN, CDR2 SYDVKM, per germline. CDR3 loop: CASSHTWRTGGFGTSYEQYF. CDR3 coding DNA: TGTGCCAGCAGTCACACTTGGAGGACAGGGGGATTTGGGACCTCCTACGAGCAGTACTTC.

This chain uses TRBV5-8 with TRBJ2-7; 8 positions agree with TRBD1. The CDR3 sequence is 13 residues long. J was trimmed by 7 bases and V by 4 bases; bases with no gene match: 7. Germline values: CDR1 SGHTS, CDR2 YDEGEE. The CDR3: CASSVDRVGEQYF. As DNA, the CDR3 is TGTGCCAGCAGCGTGGACAGGGTGGGGGAGCAGTACTTC.

The chain combines TRBV5-4 with TRBJ1-2; 8 positions agree with TRBD1. Per the germline V gene, CDR1 is SGHNT and CDR2 is YYREEE (reference sequence). This CDR3 spans 15 amino acids. With V trimmed by 0 bases and J by 0 bases, 1 base remained unmatched. CDR3 residues: CASSLGGQANYGYTF. Written as DNA, the CDR3 is TGTGCCAGCAGCTTGGGGGGACAGGCTAACTATGGCTACACCTTC.

The chain carries TRBV7-9 and TRBJ1-6; D is uncertain. Looked up from germline, CDR1 is SEHNR and CDR2 is FQNEAQ (reference sequence). The CDR3 sequence is 15 residues long. V lost 1 base to trimming and J lost 6 bases, with 10 bases between them. Here the CDR3 reads CASSLDEGSNSPLHF. In nucleotides, the CDR3 is TGTGCCAGCAGCTTAGATGAGGGCAGTAATTCACCCCTCCACTTT.

The rearrangement uses TRBV27 and TRBJ2-7; 8 bases are shared with TRBD1. Germline lookup yields CDR1 MNHEY and CDR2 SMNVEV (reference sequence). The junction had 3 bases not matched to a gene; V was cut back by 2 bases and J by 0 bases. This CDR3 has 15 residues. The CDR3 protein is CASSLKDRDSYEQYF. Here the CDR3 DNA reads TGTGCCAGCAGTTTAAAGGACAGGGACTCCTACGAGCAGTACTTC.

The genes are TRBV5-5 and TRBJ2-5; D not resolved. This CDR3 has 15 residues. V lost 1 base and J 1 base, leaving 11 bases between the germline ends. CDR1 is SGHKS and CDR2 is YYEKEE in the germline V gene (reference sequence). CDR3 region: CASSLSGSGQETQYF. The CDR3 DNA reads as TGTGCCAGCAGCTTGTCCGGCAGTGGCCAAGAGACCCAGTACTTC.

The V gene is TRBV28, the J gene TRBJ2-7; D not certain. The CDR3 sequence is 12 residues long. CDR1 MDHEN and CDR2 SYDVKM come from the germline V gene. V was clipped by 3 bases and J by 7 bases, with 10 bases between them. CDR3 in amino acids: CASSFNNIEQYF. CDR3 bases: TGTGCCAGCAGTTTTAACAACATAGAGCAGTACTTC.

V gene TRBV7-3 combines with J gene TRBJ1-1; no clear D gene. CDR1 and CDR2 (germline): SGHTA, FQGTGA. V dropped 5 bases and J dropped 2 bases, with 12 bases sitting between them. The CDR3 totals 14 residues. The DNA of the CDR3 is TGTGCCAGCAGCCCCCGGACGGCCAACACTGAAGCTTTCTTT. Protein sequence: CASSPRTANTEAFF.

This clone was recorded once. V and J are TRBV7-2 and TRBJ2-5, with 7 bases that match TRBD2. The CDR3 is 19 residues long. V gave up 4 bases and J gave up 0 bases; unmatched junction bases: 17. The germline CDR1 and CDR2 sequences are SGHTA and FQGNSA. The CDR3 DNA is TGTGCCAGCAGCTCAAGGGTCGGCGGGAGTTCCCCGTACCAAGAGACCCAGTACTTC. Protein product: CASSSRVGGSSPYQETQYF.

The chain employs TRBV18 and TRBJ1-1; no reliable D call. The germline V gene encodes CDR1 KGHSH and CDR2 LQKENI. Trimming shortened V by 1 base and J by 11 bases, and 11 bases separated the two germline ends. This CDR3 is 12 amino acids long. The DNA of the CDR3 is TGTGCCAGCTCACCACAGGATTCCCGGGCTTTCTTT. It is translated as CASSPQDSRAFF. The full variable domain, completed using reference TRBV18 and TRBJ1-1, is NAGVMQNPRHLVRRRGQEARLRCSPMKGHSHVYWYRQLPEEGLKFMVYLQKENIIDESGMPKERFSAEFPKEGPSILRIQQVVRGDSAAYFCASSPQDSRAFFGQGTRLTVV.

V usage is TRBV24-1 and J usage is TRBJ1-1; 8 nucleotides match TRBD1. Unmatched junction bases numbered 9, after V lost 3 bases and J lost 4 bases. Germline CDR1 and CDR2: KGHDR and SFDVKD. The CDR3 contains 16 residues. This chain's CDR3 is CATSDARGRGVTEAFF. The DNA of the CDR3 is TGTGCCACCAGTGATGCCAGGGGGCGCGGAGTCACTGAAGCTTTCTTT.

The CDR3 region has the DNA TGTGCCAGCAGCCTACAGGGGGGCAATCAGCCCCAGCATTTT. Translating gives CASSLQGGNQPQHF. This rearrangement joins TRBV6-5 to TRBJ1-5; 8 nucleotides match TRBD1. Germline CDR1 is MNHEY and CDR2 is SVGAGI. Trimming cost V 6 bases and J 2 bases; bases outside gene matches: 3. This CDR3 spans 14 amino acids.

The chain uses TRBV12-3 or TRBV12-4 and TRBJ1-5; D perhaps matches TRBD1 (5 bases). Trimming stripped 6 bases from V and 7 bases from J, with 13 bases between. The CDR3 has 13 amino acids. The CDR3 DNA reads TGTGCCAGCAGCCTTCAGGGTATCCAGCCCCAGCATTTT. Translation gives CASSLQGIQPQHF.

This clone was detected a few times. This sequence joins TRBV28 and TRBJ2-2, with D unresolved. The CDR3 has 16 residues. With 3 bases removed from V and 3 bases from J, the gap between germline ends came to 14 bases. CDR1 and CDR2 from the germline V gene are MDHEN and SYDVKM. The CDR3 here is CASSFSPSSDTGELFF. The CDR3 region has the DNA TGTGCCAGCAGTTTCTCCCCGTCTTCGGACACCGGGGAGCTGTTTTTT.

V is TRBV16 and J is TRBJ1-5, with D perhaps TRBD1 (5 bases). The CDR3 extends over 16 amino acids. Trimming pared 4 bases from V and 3 bases from J, leaving 16 bases between. Per germline, CDR1 KGHSY and CDR2 FQNENV. DNA of the CDR3: TGTGCCAGCAGCCTCACCCAACGGGGCGTCAATCAGCCCCAGCATTTT. The encoded protein is CASSLTQRGVNQPQHF.

The gene calls are TRBV27 and TRBJ2-2; 7 bases are shared with TRBD1. The germline CDR1 and CDR2 sequences are MNHEY and SMNVEV (reference sequence). The CDR3 consists of 17 residues. J lost 6 bases, V lost 3 bases, and 13 bases had no gene match. Written as DNA, the CDR3 is TGTGCCAGCAGTTTCACCTCACAGGGGCCGAGGGCCGGGGAGCTGTTTTTT. This sequence encodes CASSFTSQGPRAGELFF.

The rearrangement joins TRBV28 to TRBJ1-4, with D perhaps TRBD1 (6 bases). The CDR3 consists of 13 residues. Germline V gene data show CDR1 as MDHEN and CDR2 as SYDVKM. V lost 5 bases to trimming and J lost 8 bases, with 12 bases between them. In nucleotides, the CDR3 is TGTGCCAGCAGTCTCCAGGGGAGGGAAAAACTGTTTTTT. This codes for CASSLQGREKLFF.

The chain combines TRBV4-1 with TRBJ1-1, with no clear D. Trimming took off 0 bases at V and 6 bases at J, with 11 bases between the two ends. The CDR3 covers 14 residues. CDR1 MGHRA and CDR2 YSYEKL come from the germline V gene. The CDR3 region is CASSQDTVRSEAFF. In nucleotides, the CDR3 is TGCGCCAGCAGCCAAGATACAGTGCGGTCTGAAGCTTTCTTT.

The chain's CDR3 is CASSPPGVGLTETQYF. DNA of the CDR3: TGTGCCAGCAGCCCTCCCGGCGTGGGGCTAACGGAGACCCAGTACTTC. V gene TRBV6-6 combines with J gene TRBJ2-5; D may be TRBD1 (5 bases). Germline CDR1 MNHNY, CDR2 SVGAGI (reference sequence). V was clipped by 6 bases and J by 5 bases, with 22 bases between them. The CDR3 extends over 16 amino acids.

The chain is built from TRBV6-5 and TRBJ1-5; tentative D call: TRBD1 (5 bases). Germline assignment: CDR1 MNHEY and CDR2 SVGAGI. V lost 8 bases and J lost 0, with 11 bases in between. The CDR3 has 14 amino acids. CDR3 sequence reads: CASRGPYSNQPQHF. The DNA of the CDR3 is TGTGCCAGCCGGGGACCCTATAGCAATCAGCCCCAGCATTTT.

The chain is built from TRBV6-6 and TRBJ2-7; 7 bases are a match to TRBD1. The CDR3 has 17 amino acids. Germline trimming cut 5 bases from V and 1 base from J; bases unmatched to any gene: 14. Germline V gene sequence: CDR1 MNHNY, CDR2 SVGAGI (reference sequence). The CDR3 here is CASSPLAGQAESYEQYF. CDR3 bases: TGTGCCAGCAGTCCCCTGGCTGGACAGGCGGAGTCCTACGAGCAGTACTTC.

This clone is labeled as medium-sized. V usage is TRBV29-1 and J usage is TRBJ1-1, with TRBD1 identical over 8 bases. The germline CDR1 and CDR2 sequences are SQVTM and ANQGSEA. This CDR3 has 15 residues. The V segment lost 5 bases and the J segment 4 bases; nucleotides outside the gene matches: 12. The CDR3 sequence is CSVFGQGRDGTEAFF. CDR3 nucleotide sequence: TGCAGCGTTTTTGGACAGGGAAGAGATGGCACTGAAGCTTTCTTT.

This chain joins TRBV4-3 and TRBJ1-4; D unclear. The CDR3 totals 15 residues. The V and J ends lost 0 bases and 5 bases respectively, with 10 bases between them. Per the germline V gene, CDR1 is LGHNA and CDR2 is YSLEER. The chain's CDR3 is CASSQDLAQNEKLFF. The CDR3 nucleotides are TGCGCCAGCAGCCAAGATCTAGCACAGAATGAAAAACTGTTTTTT.

The chain employs TRBV6-5 and TRBJ2-7; D might be TRBD1 (5 bases). Per germline, CDR1 MNHEY and CDR2 SVGAGI. V was trimmed by 6 bases and J by 4 bases, leaving 13 bases between them. The length of the CDR3 is 13 residues. CDR3 coding DNA: TGTGCCAGCAGATTAGACAGTAGATACGAGCAGTACTTC. Protein sequence: CASRLDSRYEQYF.

A single count supports this clone. The V and J genes are TRBV5-6 and TRBJ1-1; D remains unclear. The CDR3 spans 15 residues. Per the germline V gene, CDR1 is SGHDT and CDR2 is YYEEEE. Trimming took 4 bases from V and 10 from J, leaving 23 bases between them. The CDR3 coding sequence is TGTGCCAGCAGCATTTACGGATCCTGGGTCCAGACAGCTTTCTTT. This gives the protein CASSIYGSWVQTAFF. Full variable domain (remainder filled in from reference TRBV5-6 and TRBJ1-1): DAGVTQSPTHLIKTRGQQVTLRCSPKSGHDTVSWYQQALGQGPQFIFQYYEEEERQRGNFPDRFSGHQFPNYSSELNVNALLLGDSALYLCASSIYGSWVQTAFFGQGTRLTVV.